This T cell receptor (beta chain) was sequenced for a study of CXCR3-negative and CXCR3-positive naive CD8 T cells. Regarding the study as a whole: The study found that naive CXCR3-negative and CXCR3-positive cells shared TRBV-TRBJ usage, while memory cells differed. Whereas both naive subsets had comparably high diversity, memory CD8+ cells had much lower diversity. Against CXCR3-negative naive cells, CXCR3-positive naive cells showed more hydrophobic TRB CDR3s. TCR strength was inferred from TRB CDR3 properties, while surface CD5 was comparable between naive subsets.

The naive CD8+ gate required CD45RO-CCR7+CD27+CD95- phenotype. The TRB libraries of cDNA were built by UMI-labeled 5' RACE. Following a re-call of the 5' RACE reads, TCRdb has one entry per CDR3 protein and lacks DNA. The record lists 130,000 to 150,000 distinct CDR3 sequences, of which the ten most abundant hold about 0.28%. As for this clonotype: What it recognizes is unknown.

Germline V gene data show CDR1 as SGHRS and CDR2 as YFSETQ. CDR3 length: 14 amino acids. This sequence joins TRBV5-1 and TRBJ1-5. The sequence derives from a human donor in good health. Some clones in this sample may be carry-over from other donors' samples. Input material: naive CXCR3+ CD8+ T cells from blood. Subset noted: CD45RO-CCR7+CD27+CD95- naive CD8+ T cells expressing CXCR3 (TNR3+). The CDR3 loop is CASSDGYSNQPQHF.